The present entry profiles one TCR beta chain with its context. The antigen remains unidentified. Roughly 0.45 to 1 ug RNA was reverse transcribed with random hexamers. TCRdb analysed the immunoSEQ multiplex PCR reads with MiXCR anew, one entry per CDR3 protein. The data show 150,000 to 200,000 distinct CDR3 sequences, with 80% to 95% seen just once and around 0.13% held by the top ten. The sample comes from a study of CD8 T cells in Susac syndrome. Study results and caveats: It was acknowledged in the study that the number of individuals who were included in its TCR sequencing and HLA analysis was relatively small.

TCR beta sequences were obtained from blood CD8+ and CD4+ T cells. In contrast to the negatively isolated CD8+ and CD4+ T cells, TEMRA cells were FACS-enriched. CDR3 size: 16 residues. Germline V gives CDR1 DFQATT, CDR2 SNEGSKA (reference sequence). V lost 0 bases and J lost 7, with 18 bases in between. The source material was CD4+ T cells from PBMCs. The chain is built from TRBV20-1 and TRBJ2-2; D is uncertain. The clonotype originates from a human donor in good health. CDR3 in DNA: TGCAGTGCTAGAGAACGCGACACCTGGTTGGTCGGGGAGCTGTTTTTT. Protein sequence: CSARERDTWLVGELFF.